A selection of T cell receptor beta chains follows, all from one sample in a study of tumor-infiltrating lymphocytes in oesophageal squamous cell carcinoma. MiXCR, applied by TCRdb to the PCR reads, yields one record per CDR3 protein. Of 23,000 or so distinct CDR3 sequences listed, over 30% were seen once; the top ten hold 19%. Sequencing was performed on esophageal tumor tissue. The receptors derive from a female donor with esophageal squamous cell carcinoma. Both conserved end residues are part of each CDR3. Each record gives: J gene, clone size, V gene, D gene, CDR3 DNA, CDR3 protein. A D gene is named only where the DNA matches it firmly. Clone size, where shown, is once, few, many, or a class for clones that have expanded.

>TRBJ1-1|many|TRBV5-6|TRBD1
TGTGCCAGCAGCCCTACAGGGGGTGACTACACTGAAGCTTTCTTT
CASSPTGGDYTEAFF
>TRBJ2-1|once|TRBV28|NA
TGTGCCAGCAGTTCCCCTCCGGGGGCTAGCGGTTTGGAAGAGCAGTTCTTC
CASSSPPGASGLEEQFF
>TRBJ2-7|many|TRBV10-3|TRBD1
TGTGCCATGGGGGACAGGGGGGCCTACGAGCAGTACTTC
CAMGDRGAYEQYF
>TRBJ2-1|NA|TRBV6-6|NA
TGTGCCAGCAGTTATGGGCTTAGCTCCTACAATGAGCAGTTCTTC
CASSYGLSSYNEQFF
>TRBJ2-7|many|TRBV4-2|TRBD1
TGTGCCAGCAGCCGTACTCCGGGACAGGGGGTCGAGCAGTACTTC
CASSRTPGQGVEQYF
>TRBJ1-4|many|TRBV12-3/TRBV12-4|TRBD1
TGTGCCAGCAGTTACGACAGGGCCCTTGAAAAACTGTTTTTT
CASSYDRALEKLFF
>TRBJ1-1|many|TRBV19|NA
TGTGCCAGTAGTAACAAGATTGAAGCTTTCTTT
CASSNKIEAFF
>TRBJ1-2|many|TRBV6-1|TRBD1
TGTGCCAGCAGCAGAACCGGGACAGTCTATGGCTACACCTTC
CASSRTGTVYGYTF
>TRBJ2-7|many|TRBV2|TRBD1
TGTGCCAGCAGTGAGGACAGGGACCAATACGAGCAGTACTTC
CASSEDRDQYEQYF
>TRBJ2-1|NA|TRBV6-1|NA
TGTGCCAGCAATCCAGGGAGCTCCTACAATGAGCAGTTCTTC
CASNPGSSYNEQFF
>TRBJ1-2|NA|TRBV19|NA
TGTGCCAGTAGATCTGTACTGGATGGCTACACCTTC
CASRSVLDGYTF
>TRBJ2-7|NA|TRBV7-2|TRBD1
TGTGCCAGCAGCCCTCGGACAGGGGACAACAATGAGCAGTACTTC
CASSPRTGDNNEQYF
>TRBJ1-2|many|TRBV12-3/TRBV12-4|NA
TGTGCCAGCAGTGGAGGGGTGGCAGGAGGCTACACCTTC
CASSGGVAGGYTF
>TRBJ1-1|few|TRBV7-7|TRBD1
TGTGCTGTACAGGGGGCAGCGAAGGACACTGAAGCTTTCTTT
CAVQGAAKDTEAFF
>TRBJ2-7|many|TRBV10-3|NA
TGTGCCATCAGCCGGGGACCCAAGGACGAGCAGTACTTC
CAISRGPKDEQYF
>TRBJ2-1|NA|TRBV7-6|NA
TGTGCCAGCAGCCCCCTCGGAACCTACAATGAGCAGTTCTTC
CASSPLGTYNEQFF
>TRBJ2-2|many|TRBV14|NA
TGTGCCAGCAGCCAAGGGGGGGAGCTGTTTTTT
CASSQGGELFF
>TRBJ2-3|NA|TRBV27|NA
TGTGCCAGCAGTTTCGAGGGGGTAAGCACAGATACGCAGTATTTT
CASSFEGVSTDTQYF
>TRBJ2-1|once|TRBV19|TRBD1
TGTGCCACTGACCTCGGGACAGGGGCAATTGAGCAGTTCTTC
CATDLGTGAIEQFF
>TRBJ1-1|NA|TRBV7-2|NA
TGTGCCAGCAGCTCGTCAGGGGTCGGGAACACTGAAGCTTTCTTT
CASSSSGVGNTEAFF
>TRBJ2-7|NA|TRBV6-1|NA
TGTGCCAGCTCCGTTACAGGGAGCGATTACGAGCAGTACTTC
CASSVTGSDYEQYF
>TRBJ1-1|many|TRBV6-1|NA
TGTGCCAGCAGTTTCTCGCCGGGGTTCACTGAAGCTTTCTTT
CASSFSPGFTEAFF
>TRBJ1-4|many|TRBV6-1|TRBD1
TGTGCCAGCACCAGGACAGGGGGGCCTGGGGAAAAACTGTTTTTT
CASTRTGGPGEKLFF
>TRBJ1-1|NA|TRBV12-3/TRBV12-4|TRBD1
TGTGCCAGCAGTATGGAAACAGGGGGCACTGAAGCTTTCTTT
CASSMETGGTEAFF
>TRBJ1-6|many|TRBV12-3/TRBV12-4|NA
TGTGCCAGCAGCACGCTGGCGGCGGCAGGGGTTTATTCACCCCTCCACTTT
CASSTLAAAGVYSPLHF
>TRBJ2-1|NA|TRBV9|NA
TGTGCCAGCAGCGTAGCTTGGCGTGGCTCCTACAATGAGCAGTTCTTC
CASSVAWRGSYNEQFF
>TRBJ1-5|many|TRBV6-1|TRBD1
TGTGCCAGCAGTCCCGCAGGACAGGGACATCAGCCCCAGCATTTT
CASSPAGQGHQPQHF
>TRBJ1-1|many|TRBV10-3|NA
TGTGCCATCAGCCAGGGAGCTGAAGCTTTCTTT
CAISQGAEAFF
>TRBJ2-1|medium-sized|TRBV6-1|TRBD2
TGTGCCAGCACGGGGGGGGCCTACAATGAGCAGTTCTTC
CASTGGAYNEQFF
>TRBJ2-7|medium-sized|TRBV12-2|NA
TGTGCAAGTCGCTTATTGGCAGCTCCGGGACTCCTCTCCTACGAGCAGTACTTC
CASRLLAAPGLLSYEQYF
>TRBJ2-5|few|TRBV7-6|NA
TGTGCCAGCAGCTTAGTATCGACTACAGCCGGAGAGACCCAGTACTTC
CASSLVSTTAGETQYF
>TRBJ1-3|many|TRBV28|NA
TGTGCCAGCAGTCCAAGAAGCTCTGGAAACACCATATATTTT
CASSPRSSGNTIYF
>TRBJ2-1|NA|TRBV7-2|NA
TGTGCCAGCGGGTATAGGGGTGGGACTCAGTACAATGAGCAGTTCTTC
CASGYRGGTQYNEQFF
>TRBJ2-7|few|TRBV6-4|NA
TGTGCCAGCAGTGATAAGGGTAGGGAGCAGTACTTC
CASSDKGREQYF
>TRBJ1-1|many|TRBV5-1|TRBD1
TGCGCCAGCAGCTCGCCCGGGACAGGGGGCGATTACACTGAAGCTTTCTTT
CASSSPGTGGDYTEAFF